A single sample is the source of the 16 T cell receptor beta chains below, sequenced in a study of shared clonotypes between healthy human individuals. Clones were read by immunoSEQ multiplex PCR, and TCRdb kept only the in-frame ones, dropping some. The data show fewer than 700,000 clones, roughly 79% seen once. The sample was PBMCs. The receptors were sampled from a middle-aged woman in good health. Some clones in this sample may be carry-over from other donors' samples.

This clone was counted a few times. The sample contains more than one DNA sequence encoding this CDR3. The V gene is TRBV2, the J gene TRBJ2-7; D gene ambiguous. V lost 1 base and J lost 4, with 2 bases in between. Germline lookup yields CDR1 SNHLY and CDR2 FYNNEI. The CDR3 contains 11 residues. The CDR3 here is CASSEGYEQYF. The DNA for the CDR3 is TGTGCCAGCAGTGAAGGGTACGAGCAGTACTTC. The full variable domain, in which reference TRBV2 and TRBJ2-7 provide the parts outside the CDR3, is EPEVTQTPSHQVTQMGQEVILRCVPISNHLYFYWYRQILGQKVEFLVSFYNNEISEKSEIFDDQFSVERPDGSNFTLKIRSTKLEDSAMYFCASSEGYEQYFGPGTRLTVT.

CDR3 nucleotides: TGTGCCAGCTCATGGACCGGGACTAGCGGGTACAATGAGCAGTTCTTC. Its translation is CASSWTGTSGYNEQFF. The chain uses TRBV18 and TRBJ2-1; 12 positions agree with TRBD2. The CDR3 sequence is 16 residues long. Germline CDR1 KGHSH, CDR2 LQKENI. Losses at the gene ends were 5 bases for V and 4 bases for J; bases not matched to a gene: 6.

The CDR3 nucleotides are TGTGCCAGCAGCCCGACTAGCGGGACATACAATGAGCAGTTCTTC. It specifies CASSPTSGTYNEQFF. This chain links TRBV7-9 with TRBJ2-1; 11 bases map to TRBD2. The V gene end was trimmed by 5 bases and the J gene end by 4 bases; junction bases not matched to a gene: 4. CDR3 size: 15 residues. The V gene's germline CDR1 is SEHNR and CDR2 FQNEAQ (reference sequence).

The genes are TRBV7-2 and TRBJ2-7, with 10 bases matching TRBD1. CDR1 and CDR2 (germline): SGHTA, FQGNSA. V lost 1 base and J lost 2; bases outside the gene matches: 2. This CDR3 spans 15 amino acids. In DNA, the CDR3 is TGTGCCAGCAGCTTAGGGACAGGGGGTACCTACGAGCAGTACTTC. Protein product: CASSLGTGGTYEQYF. Looking up the rest from reference TRBV7-2 and TRBJ2-7 gives the full variable domain: GAGVSQSPSNKVTEKGKDVELRCDPISGHTALYWYRQSLGQGLEFLIYFQGNSAPDKSGLPSDRFSAERTGGSVSTLTIQRTQQEDSAVYLCASSLGTGGTYEQYFGPGTRLTVT.

The rearrangement links TRBV9 to TRBJ2-3, with D unclear. The germline V gene encodes CDR1 SGDLS and CDR2 YYNGEE. Between the trimmed V and J ends, which lost 0 bases and 2 bases, there was a span of 10 bases. The CDR3 is 15 amino acids. The CDR3 reads CASSVAAIPTDTQYF. The DNA for the CDR3 is TGTGCCAGCAGCGTAGCAGCGATACCCACAGATACGCAGTATTTT.

The V call is TRBV2, the J call TRBJ1-1; D gene unclear. The germline V and J ends were trimmed by 4 bases and 5 bases, with 11 bases remaining between them. The V gene's germline CDR1 is SNHLY and CDR2 FYNNEI. The CDR3 totals 13 residues. The CDR3 region is CASSANSGTEAFF. In DNA, the CDR3 is TGTGCCAGCAGTGCGAACAGTGGGACTGAAGCTTTCTTT.

This clone showed up just once. The V and J genes are TRBV4-1 and TRBJ2-7, with 9 bases identical to TRBD1. CDR1 is MGHRA, CDR2 YSYEKL, per germline. The CDR3 totals 15 residues. Trimming cost V 4 bases and J 3 bases; bases outside gene matches: 7. CDR3 region: CASSLRQGENYEQYF. CDR3 coding DNA: TGCGCCAGCAGCCTGAGACAGGGGGAGAACTACGAGCAGTACTTC.

This clone appeared a single time. V usage is TRBV6-1 and J usage is TRBJ1-4; a possible D gene is TRBD1 (6 bases). Germline assignment: CDR1 MNHNS and CDR2 SASEGT. V was pared by 2 bases and J by 8 bases, with 15 bases between. The CDR3 has 15 amino acids. The CDR3 sequence: CASSEMRGEGEKLFF. Here the CDR3 DNA reads TGTGCCAGCAGTGAAATGAGGGGGGAGGGCGAAAAACTGTTTTTT.

The chain combines TRBV5-1 with TRBJ1-1, with D maybe TRBD1 (6 bases). Trimming took 4 bases from V and 5 from J, leaving 9 bases between them. This CDR3 contains 12 residues. Germline CDR1 SGHRS, CDR2 YFSETQ. The CDR3 reads CASSAQGTEAFF. CDR3 nucleotides: TGCGCCAGCAGCGCACAGGGAACTGAAGCTTTCTTT. The full variable domain, rest sourced from reference TRBV5-1 and TRBJ1-1, is KAGVTQTPRYLIKTRGQQVTLSCSPISGHRSVSWYQQTPGQGLQFLFEYFSETQRNKGNFPGRFSGRQFSNSRSEMNVSTLELGDSALYLCASSAQGTEAFFGQGTRLTVV.

This clone appeared a few times. It is likely a read error: a sequence one base away is far more abundant. The chain uses TRBV10-3 and TRBJ1-5, with D possibly being TRBD1 (5 bases). There are 13 residues in the CDR3. Between the trimmed V and J ends, which lost 6 bases and 3 bases, there was a span of 9 bases. Germline V lookup: CDR1 ENHRY, CDR2 SYGVKD. The DNA for the CDR3 is TGTGCCATCAGCCGGGACGACAATCAGCCCCAGCATTTT. It translates to CAISRDDNQPQHF.

The genes are TRBV7-6 and TRBJ2-2; D perhaps matches TRBD1 (6 bases). V was pared by 8 bases and J by 0 bases, with 10 bases between. Germline assignment: CDR1 SGHVS and CDR2 FNYEAQ. CDR3 size: 14 residues. CDR3 nucleotides: TGTGCCAGCCGGACAGCAACGAACACCGGGGAGCTGTTTTTT. Protein product: CASRTATNTGELFF.

The rearrangement uses TRBV19 and TRBJ1-4, with a weak D call TRBD1 (6 bases). In germline, CDR1 is LNHDA, CDR2 SQIVND (reference sequence). The CDR3 contains 15 residues. V dropped 6 bases and J dropped 7 bases, with 18 bases sitting between them. As DNA, the CDR3 is TGTGCCAGTAGCGCACTAGGGGGTAACGGTGAAAAACTGTTTTTT. Protein sequence: CASSALGGNGEKLFF.

Remarks on this clone: A much more abundant neighbour one base away suggests this may be a read error. This same CDR3 is encoded by further DNA sequences in the sample. The J gene is TRBJ1-1, the V gene TRBV5-1; the D gene is possibly TRBD1 (5 bases). In germline, CDR1 is SGHRS, CDR2 YFSETQ. Trimming cost V 0 bases and J 1 base, with 7 bases left between them. The length of the CDR3 is 14 residues. This CDR3 reads CASSLAGGNTEAFF. The DNA of the CDR3 is TGCGCCAGCAGCTTGGCCGGGGGGAACACTGAAGCTTTCTTT.

V and J are TRBV6-1 and TRBJ1-3; D is ambiguous. V dropped 4 bases and J dropped 0 bases, with 4 bases sitting between them. CDR3 length: 13 amino acids. Germline CDR1 reads MNHNS; CDR2 reads SASEGT. The CDR3 region is CASSVTSGNTIYF. In DNA form, the CDR3 reads TGTGCCAGCAGTGTAACCTCTGGAAACACCATATATTTT.

This clone was seen only once. J is TRBJ2-7 and V is TRBV10-2; a weak D match, TRBD1 (5 bases). The germline gives CDR1 WSHSY, CDR2 SAAADI. V lost 6 bases and J 2 bases, leaving 14 bases between the germline ends. The CDR3 is 14 residues long. This CDR3 is CASSTGASTYEQYF. The CDR3 nucleotides are TGCGCCAGCAGCACAGGCGCCTCAACCTACGAGCAGTACTTC.

J is TRBJ2-7 and V is TRBV10-3; 15 nucleotides line up with TRBD2. Germline V gene sequence: CDR1 ENHRY, CDR2 SYGVKD. After removal of 3 bases from V and 4 bases from J, the junction contained 7 bases not matched to a gene. The CDR3 extends over 17 amino acids. CDR3 protein: CAISERTSGRARYEQYF. CDR3 nucleotide sequence: TGTGCCATCAGTGAAAGGACTAGCGGGAGGGCCCGGTACGAGCAGTACTTC.